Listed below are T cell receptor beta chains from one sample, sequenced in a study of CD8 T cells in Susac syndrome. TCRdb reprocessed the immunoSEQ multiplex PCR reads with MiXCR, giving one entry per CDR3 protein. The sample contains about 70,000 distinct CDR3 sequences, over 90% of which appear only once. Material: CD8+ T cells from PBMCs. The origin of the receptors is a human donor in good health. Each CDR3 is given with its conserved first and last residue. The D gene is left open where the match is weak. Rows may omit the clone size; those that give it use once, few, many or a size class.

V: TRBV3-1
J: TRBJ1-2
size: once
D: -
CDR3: CASSHRQSRLNTF
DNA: TGTGCCAGCAGCCATAGGCAGTCCCGGTTAAACACCTTC

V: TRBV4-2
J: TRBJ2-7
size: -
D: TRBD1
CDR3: CASSQGAEGQGTHEQYF
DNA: TGTGCCAGCAGCCAAGGGGCGGAGGGACAGGGGACCCACGAGCAGTACTTC

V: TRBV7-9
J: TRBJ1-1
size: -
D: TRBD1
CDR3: CASSSSRDSLNTEAFF
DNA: TGTGCCAGCAGCTCGAGCCGGGACAGCTTGAACACTGAAGCTTTCTTT

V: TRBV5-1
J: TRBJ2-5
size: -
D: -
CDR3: CASSLVPGETQYF
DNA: TGCGCCAGCAGCTTGGTCCCAGGAGAGACCCAGTACTTC

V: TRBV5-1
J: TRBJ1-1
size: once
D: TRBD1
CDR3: CASSRTGGPTEAFF
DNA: TGCGCCAGCAGCCGGACAGGAGGGCCGACTGAAGCTTTCTTT

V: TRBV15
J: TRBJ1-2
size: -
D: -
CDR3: CATSSWGGPTGISGYTF
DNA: TGTGCCACCAGCAGTTGGGGGGGTCCAACAGGGATAAGTGGCTACACCTTC

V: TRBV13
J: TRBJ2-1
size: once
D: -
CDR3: CASSLEGAENNEQFF
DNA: TGTGCCAGCAGCTTAGAAGGGGCGGAGAACAATGAGCAGTTCTTC

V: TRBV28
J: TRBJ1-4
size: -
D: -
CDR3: CASSLDGTTNEKLFF
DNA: TGTGCCAGCAGTCTTGACGGTACAACTAATGAAAAACTGTTTTTT

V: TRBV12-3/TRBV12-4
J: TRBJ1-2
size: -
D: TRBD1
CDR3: CASSAGTGGYGYTF
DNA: TGTGCCAGCAGTGCCGGGACAGGGGGCTATGGCTACACCTTC

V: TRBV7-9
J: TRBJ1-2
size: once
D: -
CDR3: CASSSTFPDGYGYTF
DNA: TGTGCCAGCAGCTCAACCTTTCCGGACGGCTATGGCTACACCTTC